This TCR beta chain was observed in a study of blood T cell repertoires in COVID-19. About the research overall: The cDNA or gDNA used as material had been derived from T cells, B-cell-depleted T cells, or PBMCs.

Assignments of participants to cohorts depended upon their own reported clinical history. Among Cohort 3 donors, those recovered had two negative PCRs, clearance, or symptom resolution. Remarks on this clone: The same CDR3 can be traced to other DNA sequences in this sample.

Some clones are missing from TCRdb's copy, which holds only in-frame ones; the method was immunoSEQ multiplex PCR. The sample contains approximately 350,000 clones, 85% to 90% of which appear only once. The origin of this receptor is a young man who had recovered from COVID-19. The sequenced sample consisted of PBMCs or T cells enriched from blood (not recorded which).

The CDR3 bases are TGTGCCAGTAGTCCTCCCACAGGGTGGACTGGGGCCAACGTCCTGACTTTC. Residues: CASSPPTGWTGANVLTF. The chain joins TRBV19 to TRBJ2-6; possible D gene TRBD1, 6 bases. In germline, CDR1 is LNHDA, CDR2 SQIVND (reference sequence). V gave up 5 bases and J gave up 2 bases, with 16 bases separating them. The CDR3 sequence is 17 residues long.